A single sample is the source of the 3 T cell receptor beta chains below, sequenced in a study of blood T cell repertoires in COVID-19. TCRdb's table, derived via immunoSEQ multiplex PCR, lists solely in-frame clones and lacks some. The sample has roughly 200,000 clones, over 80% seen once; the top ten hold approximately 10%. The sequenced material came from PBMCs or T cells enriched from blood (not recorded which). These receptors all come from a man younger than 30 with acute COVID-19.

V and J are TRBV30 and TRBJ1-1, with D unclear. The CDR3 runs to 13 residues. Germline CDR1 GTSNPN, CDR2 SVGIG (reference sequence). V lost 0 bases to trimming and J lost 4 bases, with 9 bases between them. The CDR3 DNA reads TGTGCCTGGAGTGTAATTGCAGTCACTGAAGCTTTCTTT. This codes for CAWSVIAVTEAFF.

Here the CDR3 DNA reads TGTGCCAGCAGTGATAACAGCGGGGTCATGGTTGGAGATACGCAGTATTTT. Translated: CASSDNSGVMVGDTQYF. The genes are TRBV6-1 and TRBJ2-3; the match to TRBD2 covers 7 bases. Unmatched junction bases numbered 14, after V lost 3 bases and J lost 5 bases. The V gene's germline CDR1 is MNHNS and CDR2 SASEGT. This CDR3 comprises 17 residues.

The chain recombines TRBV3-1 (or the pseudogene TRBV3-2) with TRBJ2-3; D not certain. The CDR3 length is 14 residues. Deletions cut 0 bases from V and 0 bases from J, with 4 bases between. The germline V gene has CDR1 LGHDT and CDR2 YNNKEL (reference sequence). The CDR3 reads CASSQDPSTDTQYF. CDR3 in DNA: TGTGCCAGCAGCCAAGACCCTAGCACAGATACGCAGTATTTT.